These T cell receptor beta chains were read from a single sample in a study of graft-versus-host responses after intestinal transplantation. Assay: immunoSEQ multiplex PCR; the TCRdb copy retains only in-frame clones and omits some. The sample contains about 84,000 clones, 80% to 95% of which appear only once. These receptors lack a known antigen. Sequenced here: unstimulated CD4+ T cells sorted from spleen or lymph node cells, sampled before transplant. These receptors all come from a human donor who was the organ donor for an intestinal transplant. CDR3s leave out the opening cysteine and the closing phenylalanine or tryptophan.

V,J,CDR3
TRBV10-3,TRBJ2-2,AISGGGAGELF
TRBV13,TRBJ2-1,ASKRDNYYNEQF
TRBV21-1,TRBJ2-5,ASSKVPSGRVIEETQY
TRBV5-1,TRBJ2-1,ASSFELEDEQF
TRBV12-5,TRBJ2-6,ASGRDRGNGTSQSGANVLT
TRBV5-1,TRBJ2-7,ASSWDSSYEQY
TRBV10-1,TRBJ1-3,ASSPDRTGNTIY
TRBV28,TRBJ1-2,ASSISGTGGEYGYT
TRBV5-8,TRBJ2-1,ASSFVRKPTYNEQF
TRBV6-6,TRBJ2-7,ASEGQGNEQY
TRBV12-5,TRBJ2-1,ASGPGTRNNEQF
TRBV4-1,TRBJ2-7,ASSQDQDRTGSSYEQY
TRBV6-4,TRBJ2-7,ASSAEPFYYEQY
TRBV10-3,TRBJ2-1,AISESLAGVNEQF
TRBV7-2,TRBJ2-5,ASSLGLAGQETQY
TRBV6-6,TRBJ2-7,ASSGQRSSYEQY
TRBV19,TRBJ2-3,ASSVLGPDTQY
TRBV6-1,TRBJ2-1,ASSELAGVLSNEQF
TRBV20-1,TRBJ1-2,SARIGEGYT
TRBV30,TRBJ2-5,AWRLAGGQETQY
TRBV10-1,TRBJ2-3,ASREKEDRGWTDTQY
TRBV15,TRBJ2-3,ATSRAPSGRTDTQY
TRBV6-1,TRBJ1-1,ASTTQGNTEAF
TRBV5-1,TRBJ2-1,ASSLVSSGVNEQF
TRBV30,TRBJ2-7,AWSSGGYYEQY
TRBV5-4,TRBJ2-7,ASSPFGTGGSYEQY
TRBV7-9,TRBJ1-4,ASSFFAGQNEKLF
TRBV5-4,TRBJ2-3,ASSLRAGQADTQY
TRBV18,TRBJ2-1,ASSPPQGPYVNEQF
TRBV27,TRBJ1-1,ASSPLQGASGTEAF
TRBV7-9,TRBJ1-1,ASRTNQGTEAF
TRBV14,TRBJ2-3,ASSLAAGGRADTQY
TRBV5-1,TRBJ1-2,ASSPRDSNYGYT
TRBV15,TRBJ2-3,ATSREGWGGEGTQY
TRBV6-1,TRBJ1-5,ASRATSKPQH
TRBV11-2,TRBJ2-7,ASSSYYEQY
TRBV23-1,TRBJ2-7,ASSSFRDWTYEQY